Shown below are 15 T cell receptor beta chains from a single sample sequenced in a study of high-grade serous ovarian cancer treatment subgroups. Tumor samples were taken before definitive surgery or chemotherapy. Clones were sequenced by immunoSEQ multiplex PCR, and TCRdb holds only the in-frame ones, with some missing. The data show about 3,900 clones, 70% to 75% seen once. Sequenced sample: tumor tissue. These receptors were obtained from a human donor with high-grade serous ovarian cancer.

This clone ranks as large (0.1 to 1%). The V call is TRBV7-8, the J call TRBJ1-2, with 8 bases matching TRBD1. Germline V lookup: CDR1 SGHVS, CDR2 FQNEAQ. The CDR3 contains 16 residues. V was clipped by 4 bases and J by 3 bases; unmatched bases: 10. The CDR3: CASSSPGQGGDYGYTF. The CDR3 DNA reads TGTGCCAGCAGCTCACCCGGACAGGGAGGGGACTATGGCTACACCTTC.

This clone was seen a single time. This chain uses TRBV5-5 with TRBJ2-3; 9 bases are shared with TRBD2. Germline CDR1 SGHKS, CDR2 YYEKEE (reference sequence). The V gene end was trimmed by 4 bases and the J gene end by 1 base; junction bases not matched to a gene: 13. The CDR3 runs to 18 residues. CDR3 protein: CASSHAPSGALGTDTQYF. CDR3 in DNA: TGTGCCAGCAGCCACGCCCCTAGCGGGGCGCTTGGCACAGATACGCAGTATTTT.

This clone was counted between two and nine times. The chain recombines TRBV30 with TRBJ1-1; D remains ambiguous. Trimming cost V 4 bases and J 0 bases, with 3 bases left between them. The CDR3 covers 11 residues. Germline assignment: CDR1 GTSNPN and CDR2 SVGIG (reference sequence). The chain's CDR3 is CAWIMNTEAFF. In DNA, the CDR3 is TGTGCCTGGATAATGAACACTGAAGCTTTCTTT.

The chain combines TRBV4-1 with TRBJ2-7; D is unresolved. Trimming removed 4 bases from V and 1 base from J, with 8 bases in between. The CDR3 extends over 13 amino acids. Germline CDR1 is MGHRA and CDR2 is YSYEKL. The CDR3 region is CASSLRRSYEQYF. The CDR3 DNA reads TGCGCCAGCAGCCTCCGAAGATCCTACGAGCAGTACTTC.

Only one count was recorded for this clone. The chain combines TRBV13 with TRBJ2-5; 7 nucleotides match TRBD2. The J call may be faulty, since TRBJ2-7 better matches the DNA end. CDR3 length: 15 residues. Germline CDR1 is PRHDT and CDR2 is FYEKMQ (reference sequence). CDR3 loop: CASSPTGAGTREQYF. As DNA, the CDR3 is TGTGCCAGCAGCCCCACAGGAGCGGGGACCCGCGAGCAGTACTTC.

A remark on this clone: Other DNA sequences in this sample translate to the same CDR3. The gene calls are TRBV2 and TRBJ1-6; possibly TRBD1 for D (6 bases). Germline CDR1 SNHLY, CDR2 FYNNEI. V dropped 6 bases and J dropped 4 bases, with 13 bases sitting between them. This CDR3 contains 15 residues. DNA of the CDR3: TGTGCCAGCAGGGACAGATCGTCTTATAATTCACCCCTCCACTTT. Its protein is CASRDRSSYNSPLHF.

The chain links TRBV13 to TRBJ1-1, with D hard to call. The CDR3 runs 13 residues. CDR1 is PRHDT, CDR2 FYEKMQ, per germline (reference sequence). V lost 3 bases and J lost 1, with 6 bases in between. The CDR3 loop is CASSFEGNTEAFF. CDR3 nucleotides: TGTGCCAGCAGCTTCGAGGGGAACACTGAAGCTTTCTTT.

This clone was seen once. V gene TRBV4-1 combines with J gene TRBJ2-1; no clear D. CDR1 MGHRA and CDR2 YSYEKL come from the germline V gene. V shed 3 bases and J shed 2 bases, with 17 bases lying between them. This CDR3 spans 17 amino acids. The CDR3 DNA reads TGCGCCAGCAGCCAGAGGTCTGGCTCCTCTACCTACAATGAGCAGTTCTTC. This translates into CASSQRSGSSTYNEQFF.

This chain joins TRBV27 and TRBJ1-2; perhaps TRBD1 as D (5 bases). Germline V gives CDR1 MNHEY, CDR2 SMNVEV (reference sequence). CDR3 length: 13 residues. V gave up 2 bases and J gave up 6 bases, with 10 bases separating them. The CDR3 DNA reads as TGTGCCAGCAGTTTAAGGTCAGGGAATGGCTACACCTTC. Translation: CASSLRSGNGYTF.

The rearrangement links TRBV6-1 to TRBJ1-6, with unresolved D. Trimming pared 4 bases from V and 7 bases from J, leaving 8 bases between. The CDR3 has 13 residues. Germline assignment: CDR1 MNHNS and CDR2 SASEGT. For the CDR3, the DNA is TGTGCCAGCAGTGTTACAGAGAATTCACCCCTCCACTTT. Protein: CASSVTENSPLHF.

The chain employs TRBV19 and TRBJ2-1; 8 nucleotides align to TRBD2. Unmatched junction bases numbered 4, after V lost 3 bases and J lost 6 bases. The CDR3 has 14 amino acids. The germline V gene encodes CDR1 LNHDA and CDR2 SQIVND (reference sequence). The CDR3 spells CASSMGLEGNEQFF. In nucleotides, the CDR3 is TGTGCCAGTAGTATGGGACTAGAGGGCAATGAGCAGTTCTTC.

The J gene is TRBJ2-6, the V gene TRBV6-1, with D unresolved. Germline assignment: CDR1 MNHNS and CDR2 SASEGT. This CDR3 has 15 amino acids. V was clipped by 5 bases and J by 2 bases, with 10 bases between them. In nucleotides, the CDR3 is TGTGCCAGCAGTCCCCCCGTCCCTGGGGCCAACGTCCTGACTTTC. Residues: CASSPPVPGANVLTF.

The CDR3 sequence: CASSSPTGIFTDEQFF. The CDR3 nucleotides read TGTGCCAGCAGCTCGCCGACAGGGATATTCACAGATGAGCAGTTCTTC. This chain joins TRBV7-9 and TRBJ2-1, with 7 bases matching TRBD1. V trimming: 4 bases; J trimming: 8 bases; junction bases outside the gene matches: 14. The CDR3 sequence is 16 residues long. Germline values: CDR1 SEHNR, CDR2 FQNEAQ (reference sequence).

There are a few counts of this clone. V and J are TRBV19 and TRBJ2-2, with D possibly being TRBD1 (5 bases). The ends were cut back, 4 bases at V and 1 base at J, with 7 bases in the middle. The germline V gene encodes CDR1 LNHDA and CDR2 SQIVND (reference sequence). CDR3 length: 14 amino acids. As DNA, the CDR3 is TGTGCCAGTAGTACCACAGGGAACACCGGGGAGCTGTTTTTT. Its translation is CASSTTGNTGELFF.

This chain uses TRBV5-5 with TRBJ2-1; TRBD2 aligns across 12 bases. V gave up 5 bases and J gave up 5 bases; unmatched junction bases: 2. Germline loops: CDR1 SGHKS, CDR2 YYEKEE (reference sequence). The CDR3 covers 14 residues. The CDR3 region has the DNA TGTGCCAGCAGACTAGCGGGGGGCGACAATGAGCAGTTCTTC. This translates into CASRLAGGDNEQFF.